Below are 2 T cell receptor beta chains sequenced from a single sample in a study of low-dose radiotherapy and immunotherapy resistance in tumors. TRAV- and TRBV-specific primers, spanning alpha and beta chains, primed first-strand cDNA. For amplifying TCRs, the PCR ran for about 19 cycles with Phusion, which was used together with a constant-region primer and the adapter on the V primers. TCRdb reprocessed the reads via MiXCR and lists one record per CDR3 protein. The table lists approximately 9,800 distinct CDR3 sequences, around 40% of them singletons. The receptors stem from a human donor with advanced metastatic prostate, ovarian, gallbladder or colorectal cancer (not recorded which). This table probably holds off-target reads from a library built for another chain.

There are a few counts of this clonotype. This chain uses TRBV7-9 with TRBJ1-5; D remains unclear. Trimming took off 5 bases at V and 8 bases at J, with 13 bases between the two ends. Germline CDR1 SEHNR, CDR2 FQNEAQ (reference sequence). This CDR3 contains 13 residues. The CDR3, as DNA: TGTGCCAGCAGCCTTTTAGGTGCCGAGCCCCAGCATTTT. Its protein is CASSLLGAEPQHF.

In this sample, this clonotype turned up once. V is TRBV25-1 and J is TRBJ1-1, with D possibly being TRBD1 (5 bases). V shed 3 bases and J shed 8 bases, with 13 bases lying between them. The CDR3 covers 13 residues. Germline V CDR1 and CDR2: MGHDK, SYGVNS. CDR3 protein: CASSDGGRNEAFF. CDR3 DNA: TGTGCCAGCAGTGATGGGGGGAGGAACGAAGCTTTCTTT.